This TCR beta chain was identified during a study of blood T cells in healthy people across ages. Across the whole study: With template switching, about one barcoded beta molecule was captured per two T cells. Study-level points and caveats: Researchers judged that diversity estimates from one million T cells fell short of true values. A roughly linear fall in TCR beta diversity per million T cells was seen with increasing age.

About this clonotype: Its antigen is undetermined.

Combining a sample-barcoded 5' primer with a J-beta primer mix, a second PCR ran for roughly 6 to 12 cycles. Each CDR3 protein gets one entry after TCRdb re-called the 5' RACE reads with MiXCR. Of over 600,000 distinct CDR3 sequences listed, approximately 60% are singletons. CDR1 MNHNY and CDR2 SVGAGI come from the germline V gene (reference sequence). The CDR3 extends over 14 amino acids. With 8 bases removed from V and 1 base from J, the gap between germline ends came to 13 bases. The sample consisted of blood. This clonotype was obtained from a man aged 40-55 years in good health. The rearrangement uses TRBV6-6 and TRBJ2-3; weak D call: TRBD2 (7 bases). This CDR3 is CASGGGRGTDTQYF. The CDR3 DNA is TGTGCCAGCGGGGGGGGGCGCGGCACAGATACGCAGTATTTT.